This T cell receptor beta chain was observed in a study of Graves' ophthalmopathy and Graves' hyperthyroidism. Across the whole study: Peripheral blood collection took place at initial diagnosis, before any treatment. General study points: A model built from 13 signatures distinguished ophthalmopathy from stable hyperthyroidism with approximately 88% sensitivity and 81.08% specificity. Most thyroid clonotypes with frequency above 0.001 were detected in blood too.

Concerning this clonotype: No antigen is known for it.

Amplification from RNA transcripts yielded the TCR beta CDR3 regions. HTBI primers were used in a first-round RT-PCR, which preceded a second-round multiplex PCR. TCRdb called the multiplex PCR reads again in MiXCR, with one record for every CDR3 protein. The sample holds about 390,000 distinct CDR3 sequences, about a sixth seen once. Researchers classed hyperthyroidism as stable given no ophthalmopathy within 18 months of follow-up. The CDR3 loop spans 14 amino acids. CDR1 and CDR2 from the germline V gene are MNHEY and SMNVEV (reference sequence). V shed 5 bases and J 7 bases; nucleotides not matched to a gene: 10.

This TCR derives from an adult woman with stable Graves' hyperthyroidism. The J gene is TRBJ2-7, the V gene TRBV27; 8 bases map to TRBD1. The sequenced material came from peripheral blood. In DNA form, the CDR3 reads TGTGCCAGCAGTGGTCAGGACAGGGTTTGGGAGCAGTACTTC. Residues: CASSGQDRVWEQYF.